These T cell receptor beta chains were read from a single sample in a study of shared clonotypes between healthy human individuals. Profiling relied on immunoSEQ multiplex PCR, and the TCRdb table lists in-frame clones only, not all of them. The sample lists about 820,000 clones, about 92% seen once, with 24% in the top ten. The sample comprised naive CD8+ T cells sorted from blood. The receptors shown here come from a young man in good health. The CDR3 runs from the conserved cysteine through the conserved F or W. Each record gives: J gene, V gene, clone size, D gene, CDR3 protein, CDR3 DNA. D genes are given only for firm matches. The size entry is marked missing in some rows and otherwise reads once, few, many or a size class.

>TRBJ2-7|TRBV29-1|-|-
CSVTPPGKGDEQYF
TGCAGCGTTACCCCCCCGGGTAAGGGCGACGAGCAGTACTTC
>TRBJ2-7|TRBV4-2|-|TRBD1
CASSPLGTGSYEQYF
TGTGCCAGCAGCCCGCTCGGGACAGGGTCCTACGAGCAGTACTTC
>TRBJ1-2|TRBV28|-|-
CASSLDGPHYGYTF
TGTGCCAGCAGTTTGGACGGACCGCACTATGGCTACACCTTC
>TRBJ2-1|TRBV6-5|-|-
CASTGGYEQFF
TGTGCCAGCACCGGGGGCTATGAGCAGTTCTTC
>TRBJ2-7|TRBV14|-|-
CASSPSPVVLVGEQYF
TGTGCCAGCAGCCCCTCCCCAGTGGTTTTAGTGGGCGAGCAGTACTTC
>TRBJ2-3|TRBV13|-|TRBD2
CASMAGVGDTQYF
TGTGCCAGCATGGCGGGAGTGGGAGATACGCAGTATTTT
>TRBJ2-7|TRBV5-6|-|-
CASSSSYYEQYF
TGTGCCAGCAGCTCTTCTTACTACGAGCAGTACTTC
>TRBJ1-1|TRBV6-5|-|TRBD1
CASSWDRVGTEAFF
TGTGCCAGCAGTTGGGACAGGGTCGGAACTGAAGCTTTCTTT
>TRBJ2-7|TRBV20-1|-|-
CSAGTPIEQYF
TGCAGTGCCGGCACCCCCATCGAGCAGTACTTC
>TRBJ2-7|TRBV15|-|TRBD1
CATSSGTGGIYEQYF
TGTGCCACCAGCTCCGGGACAGGGGGCATCTACGAGCAGTACTTC
>TRBJ2-1|TRBV7-9|-|TRBD2
CASSLASGRAYEQFF
TGTGCCAGCAGCTTAGCTAGCGGGAGGGCCTATGAGCAGTTCTTC
>TRBJ2-7|TRBV5-1|-|TRBD1
CASSLGTGPYEQYF
TGCGCCAGCAGCTTAGGGACAGGACCCTACGAGCAGTACTTC
>TRBJ1-1|TRBV19|-|TRBD1
CASTTDRVGAAFF
TGTGCCAGCACCACGGACAGGGTAGGGGCGGCTTTCTTT
>TRBJ2-5|TRBV7-9|-|TRBD2
CASSETSGTETQYF
TGTGCCAGCAGCGAGACTAGCGGGACGGAGACCCAGTACTTC
>TRBJ2-5|TRBV10-2|-|TRBD1
CASRTQGDPQETQYF
TGCGCCAGCAGGACTCAGGGGGATCCGCAAGAGACCCAGTACTTC
>TRBJ2-2|TRBV19|-|-
CASRKGQASNTGELFF
TGTGCCAGTAGAAAGGGCCAGGCTTCGAACACCGGGGAGCTGTTTTTT
>TRBJ2-7|TRBV10-3|-|TRBD2
CAIGGGADRGFYEQYF
TGTGCCATCGGGGGAGGGGCTGACAGAGGGTTCTACGAGCAGTACTTC
>TRBJ2-7|TRBV14|-|-
CASRGMYRVYEQYF
TGTGCCAGCCGCGGCATGTACAGGGTCTACGAGCAGTACTTC
>TRBJ1-2|TRBV27|-|TRBD1
CASSSGQGAGGGYTF
TGTGCCAGCAGTTCGGGACAGGGCGCGGGAGGTGGCTACACCTTC
>TRBJ1-2|TRBV27|-|-
CASSLYGGAHGNYGYTF
TGTGCCAGCAGTTTATATGGGGGGGCGCACGGAAATTATGGCTACACCTTC
>TRBJ2-7|TRBV7-2|-|-
CASSLALDPMREQYF
TGTGCCAGCAGCTTAGCGCTGGATCCCATGCGCGAGCAGTACTTC
>TRBJ2-1|TRBV9|-|-
CASSVGPAEIYNEQFF
TGTGCCAGCAGCGTAGGTCCAGCGGAGATCTACAATGAGCAGTTCTTC
>TRBJ2-1|TRBV4-1|-|-
CASSQVLGSEQFF
TGCGCCAGCAGCCAAGTATTGGGGAGTGAGCAGTTCTTC
>TRBJ1-5|TRBV14|few|-
CASSQGGGDQPQHF
TGTGCCAGCAGCCAAGGTGGGGGGGATCAGCCCCAGCATTTT
>TRBJ2-7|TRBV7-2|-|TRBD2
CASSLRLAGEGGDYEQYF
TGTGCCAGCAGCTTACGACTAGCGGGAGAAGGAGGGGACTACGAGCAGTACTTC
>TRBJ2-3|TRBV11-1|-|TRBD2
CASSLAAGGPQRPTDTQYF
TGTGCCAGCAGCTTAGCAGCGGGAGGGCCTCAGCGTCCTACAGATACGCAGTATTTT
>TRBJ1-2|TRBV18|-|-
CASSQVAIVEFDYGYTF
TGTGCCAGCTCACAAGTGGCGATAGTAGAATTCGACTATGGCTACACCTTC
>TRBJ2-3|TRBV29-1|once|TRBD2
CSVERTFSGNTDTQYF
TGCAGCGTTGAACGTACTTTTAGCGGGAACACAGATACGCAGTATTTT
>TRBJ2-2|TRBV5-1|-|TRBD1
CASSLAVGTVSGELFF
TGCGCCAGCAGCTTGGCGGTCGGGACAGTCTCCGGGGAGCTGTTTTTT
>TRBJ2-7|TRBV2|-|-
CASSEFRGREQYF
TGTGCCAGCAGTGAATTCCGGGGGCGTGAGCAGTACTTC
>TRBJ1-4|TRBV28|once|TRBD1
CASSFPRQGMAEKLFF
TGTGCCAGCAGTTTCCCAAGACAGGGGATGGCTGAAAAACTGTTTTTT
>TRBJ2-1|TRBV19|-|-
CASSPIPPYEQFF
TGTGCCAGTAGTCCTATTCCGCCGTATGAGCAGTTCTTC
>TRBJ2-1|TRBV27|-|-
CATTLREHNEQFF
TGTGCCACTACCTTAAGGGAGCACAATGAGCAGTTCTTC
>TRBJ2-2|TRBV6-4|-|-
CASRDRYTGELFF
TGTGCCAGCAGAGACAGGTACACCGGGGAGCTGTTTTTT
>TRBJ1-5|TRBV16|once|TRBD1
CASSQPGQGARKGNQPQHF
TGTGCCAGCAGCCAACCGGGACAGGGGGCTCGTAAAGGCAATCAGCCCCAGCATTTT
>TRBJ2-7|TRBV5-5|-|-
CASSLGDTYYEQYF
TGTGCCAGCAGCTTGGGGGACACCTACTACGAGCAGTACTTC
>TRBJ2-7|TRBV4-2|many|-
CASSQAASYEQYF
TGTGCCAGCAGCCAAGCGGCCTCCTACGAGCAGTACTTC
>TRBJ2-1|TRBV27|-|TRBD1
CASSWGQRSYNEQFF
TGTGCCAGCAGTTGGGGACAGAGGAGTTACAATGAGCAGTTCTTC
>TRBJ1-2|TRBV27|once|TRBD1
CASSPSLQGQGSGYTF
TGTGCCAGCAGTCCCTCCCTTCAAGGACAGGGTTCTGGCTACACCTTC